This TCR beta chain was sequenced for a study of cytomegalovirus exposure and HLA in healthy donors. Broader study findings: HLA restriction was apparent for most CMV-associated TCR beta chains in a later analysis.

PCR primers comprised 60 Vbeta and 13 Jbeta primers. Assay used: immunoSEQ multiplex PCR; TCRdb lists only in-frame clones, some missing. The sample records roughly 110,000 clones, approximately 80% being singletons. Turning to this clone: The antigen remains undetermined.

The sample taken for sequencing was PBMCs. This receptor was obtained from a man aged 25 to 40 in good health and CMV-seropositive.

CDR3 DNA sequence: TGTGCCAGCAGCTTGAGAACCCCCCAAGAGACCCAGTACTTC. Translating gives CASSLRTPQETQYF. The chain is built from TRBV7-2 and TRBJ2-5; D uncertain. Per the germline V gene, CDR1 is SGHTA and CDR2 is FQGNSA. The length of the CDR3 is 14 residues. V was cut by 3 bases and J by 1 base, with 9 bases left in between.